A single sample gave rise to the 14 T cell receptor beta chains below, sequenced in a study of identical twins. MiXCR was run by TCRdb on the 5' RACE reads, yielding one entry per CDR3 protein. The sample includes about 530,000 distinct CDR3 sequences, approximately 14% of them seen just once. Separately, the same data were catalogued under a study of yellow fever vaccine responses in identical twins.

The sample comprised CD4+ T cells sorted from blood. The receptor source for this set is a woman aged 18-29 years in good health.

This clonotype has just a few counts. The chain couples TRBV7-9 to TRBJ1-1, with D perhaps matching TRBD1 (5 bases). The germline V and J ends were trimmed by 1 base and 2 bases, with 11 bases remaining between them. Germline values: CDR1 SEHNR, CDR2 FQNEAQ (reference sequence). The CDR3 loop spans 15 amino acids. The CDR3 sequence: CASSLEGRANTEAFF. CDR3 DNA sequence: TGTGCCAGCAGCTTAGAAGGCAGGGCTAACACTGAAGCTTTCTTT.

The CDR3 DNA follows: TGCAGTGCTAGACTCGGAGCTGAAGCTTTCTTT. Amino acid sequence: CSARLGAEAFF. The V call is TRBV20-1, the J call TRBJ1-1, with D uncertain. This CDR3 has 11 amino acids. Germline V gene sequence: CDR1 DFQATT, CDR2 SNEGSKA (reference sequence). V lost 2 bases and J 6 bases, leaving 7 bases between the germline ends.

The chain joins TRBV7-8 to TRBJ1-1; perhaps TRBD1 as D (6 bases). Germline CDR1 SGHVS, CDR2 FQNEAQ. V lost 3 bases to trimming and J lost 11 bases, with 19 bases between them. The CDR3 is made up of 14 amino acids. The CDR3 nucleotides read TGTGCCAGCAGCTTGCCGGGGGCGCAAGTCGGGGCTTTCTTT. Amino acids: CASSLPGAQVGAFF.

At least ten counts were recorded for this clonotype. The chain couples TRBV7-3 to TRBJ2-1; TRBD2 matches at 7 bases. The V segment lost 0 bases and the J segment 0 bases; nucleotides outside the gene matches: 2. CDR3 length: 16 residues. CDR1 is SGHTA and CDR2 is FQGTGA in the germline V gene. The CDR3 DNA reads TGTGCCAGCAGCTTAACGGGAGGGAGCTCCTACAATGAGCAGTTCTTC. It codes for CASSLTGGSSYNEQFF.

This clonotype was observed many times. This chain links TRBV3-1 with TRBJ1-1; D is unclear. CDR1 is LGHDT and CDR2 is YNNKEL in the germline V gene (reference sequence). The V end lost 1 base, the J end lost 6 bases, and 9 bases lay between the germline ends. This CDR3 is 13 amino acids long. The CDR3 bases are TGTGCCAGCAGCCAAGGCGGGAGGTCTGAAGCTTTCTTT. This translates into CASSQGGRSEAFF.

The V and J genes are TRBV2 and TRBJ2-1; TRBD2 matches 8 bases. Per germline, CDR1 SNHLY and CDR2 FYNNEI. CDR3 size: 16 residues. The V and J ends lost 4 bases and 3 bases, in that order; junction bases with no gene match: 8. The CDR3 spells CASSGVGLGDYNEQFF. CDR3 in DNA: TGTGCCAGCAGTGGGGTGGGACTAGGGGACTACAATGAGCAGTTCTTC.

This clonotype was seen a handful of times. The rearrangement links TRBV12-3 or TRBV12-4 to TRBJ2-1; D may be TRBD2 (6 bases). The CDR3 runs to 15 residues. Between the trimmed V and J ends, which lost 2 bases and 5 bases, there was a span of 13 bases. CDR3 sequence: CASSLNSGHNNEQFF. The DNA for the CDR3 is TGTGCCAGCAGTTTAAATAGCGGCCATAACAATGAGCAGTTCTTC.

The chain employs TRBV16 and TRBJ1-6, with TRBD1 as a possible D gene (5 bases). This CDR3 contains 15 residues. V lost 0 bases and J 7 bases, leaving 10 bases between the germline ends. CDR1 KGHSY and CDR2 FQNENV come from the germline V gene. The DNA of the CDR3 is TGTGCCAGCAGCCAATCGACGCCAGGGAATTCACCCCTCCACTTT. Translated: CASSQSTPGNSPLHF.

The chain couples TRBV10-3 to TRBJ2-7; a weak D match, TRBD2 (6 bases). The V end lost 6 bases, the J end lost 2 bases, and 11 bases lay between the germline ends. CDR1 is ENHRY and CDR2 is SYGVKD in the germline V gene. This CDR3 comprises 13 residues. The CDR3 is CAISAGLTYEQYF. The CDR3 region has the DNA TGTGCCATCAGCGCGGGGTTAACCTACGAGCAGTACTTC.

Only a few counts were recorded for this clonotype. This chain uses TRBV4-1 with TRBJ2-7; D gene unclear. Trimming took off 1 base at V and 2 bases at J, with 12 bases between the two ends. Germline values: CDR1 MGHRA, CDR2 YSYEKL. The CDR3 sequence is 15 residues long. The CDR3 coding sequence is TGCGCCAGCAGCCAAGGGTACAGTAGTACCTACGAGCAGTACTTC. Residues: CASSQGYSSTYEQYF.

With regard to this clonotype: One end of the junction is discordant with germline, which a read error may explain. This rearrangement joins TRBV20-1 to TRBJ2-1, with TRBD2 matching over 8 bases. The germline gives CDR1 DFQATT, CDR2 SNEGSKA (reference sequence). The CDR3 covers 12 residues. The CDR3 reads CSARDSAGERRF. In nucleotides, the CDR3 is TGCAGTGCTAGAGATTCAGCGGGGGAGCGTCGTTTC.

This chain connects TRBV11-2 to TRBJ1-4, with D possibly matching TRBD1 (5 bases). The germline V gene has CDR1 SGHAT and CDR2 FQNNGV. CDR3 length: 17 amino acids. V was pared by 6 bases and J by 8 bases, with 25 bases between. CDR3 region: CASRPRPGRHDGEKLFF. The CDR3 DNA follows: TGTGCCAGCAGGCCCCGGCCAGGGCGCCATGATGGGGAAAAACTGTTTTTT.

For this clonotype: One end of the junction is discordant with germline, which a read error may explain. The CDR3 here is CNARGQRGAKYNEQFF. CDR3 DNA: TGCAATGCTAGAGGCCAGCGGGGGGCAAAATACAATGAGCAGTTCTTC. The V and J genes are TRBV20-1 and TRBJ2-1; 9 bases are a match to TRBD2. Germline CDR1 is DFQATT and CDR2 is SNEGSKA (reference sequence). CDR3 length equals 16 residues.

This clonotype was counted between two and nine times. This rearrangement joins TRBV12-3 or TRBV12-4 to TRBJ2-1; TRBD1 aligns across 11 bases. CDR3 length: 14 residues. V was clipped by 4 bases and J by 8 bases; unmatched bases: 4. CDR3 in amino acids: CASSWGQGGYEQFF. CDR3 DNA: TGTGCCAGCAGTTGGGGACAGGGGGGGTATGAGCAGTTCTTC.